The T cell receptor beta chain under discussion was sequenced for a study of blood T cell repertoires in COVID-19. This study enrolled people aged about 18 to 100 from about two dozen US geographic areas. In the authors' workflow: The assay estimated nucleated cells by amplifying reference gene primers. The protocol was immunoSEQ multiplex PCR, while the TCRdb copy is restricted to in-frame clones and leaves out a portion. V, J and clone size derive from that table, while D and trimming were established from the DNA sequence. Of a few hundred thousand clones in the sample, about nine tenths were seen once. Germline lookup yields CDR1 MNHNS and CDR2 SASEGT. The length of the CDR3 is 16 residues. Trimming cost V 0 bases and J 2 bases; bases outside gene matches: 3. The sample holds one count of this clone.

The sequenced sample was PBMCs or T cells enriched from blood (not recorded which). This chain links TRBV6-1 with TRBJ1-5; TRBD1 aligns across 8 bases. This TCR was recovered from a woman aged 18-29 years who had recovered from COVID-19. CDR3 nucleotide sequence: TGTGCCAGCAGTGAAGCGCCGACAGGGGGCAATCAGCCCCAGCATTTT. It translates to CASSEAPTGGNQPQHF.